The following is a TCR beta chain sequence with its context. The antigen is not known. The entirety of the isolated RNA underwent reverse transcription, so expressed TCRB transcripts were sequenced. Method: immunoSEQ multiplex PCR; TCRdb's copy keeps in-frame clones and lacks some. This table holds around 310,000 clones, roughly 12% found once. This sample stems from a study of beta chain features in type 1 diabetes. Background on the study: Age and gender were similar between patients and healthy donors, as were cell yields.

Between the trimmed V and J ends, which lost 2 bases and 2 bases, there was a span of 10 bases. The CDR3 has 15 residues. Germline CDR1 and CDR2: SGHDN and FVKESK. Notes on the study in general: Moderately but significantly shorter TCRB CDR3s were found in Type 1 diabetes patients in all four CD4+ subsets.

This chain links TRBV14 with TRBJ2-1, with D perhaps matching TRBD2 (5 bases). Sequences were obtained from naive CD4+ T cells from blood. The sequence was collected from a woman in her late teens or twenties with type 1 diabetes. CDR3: CASSQNRRPYNEQFF. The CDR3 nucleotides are TGTGCCAGCAGCCAAAATAGGAGGCCCTACAATGAGCAGTTCTTC.